Presented here are 20 T cell receptor beta chains from one specimen sequenced in a study of blood T cell repertoires in COVID-19. Produced via immunoSEQ multiplex PCR; TCRdb's table is partial and in-frame only. This sample has about 190,000 clones, with 70% to 80% found just once. The sequenced sample was peripheral blood. The receptors originated from a woman aged 50 to 60 with acute or convalescent COVID-19.

J is TRBJ1-6 and V is TRBV7-2; 8 bases line up with TRBD1. V was pared by 5 bases and J by 10 bases, with 13 bases of the junction left unmatched. The CDR3 totals 16 residues. Germline loops: CDR1 SGHTA, CDR2 FQGNSA. The CDR3 nucleotides are TGTGCCAGCAGCCTCGACGGACAGGGAAATTGGTCACCCCTCCACTTT. This codes for CASSLDGQGNWSPLHF.

The V and J genes are TRBV3-1 (or the pseudogene TRBV3-2) and TRBJ1-3; the D gene is possibly TRBD1 (6 bases). The CDR3 loop spans 17 amino acids. With 2 bases removed from V and 0 bases from J, the gap between germline ends came to 14 bases. Germline V gene lookup returns CDR1 LGHDT and CDR2 YNNKEL (reference sequence). The CDR3 sequence is CASSQSLDRSSGNTIYF. In DNA, the CDR3 is TGTGCCAGCAGCCAATCCCTAGACAGGAGCTCTGGAAACACCATATATTTT.

The count of this clone is one. The chain carries TRBV19 and TRBJ2-1, with 7 nucleotides matching TRBD2. Trimming removed 6 bases from V and 0 bases from J; junction bases left unmatched: 2. Per the germline V gene, CDR1 is LNHDA and CDR2 is SQIVND (reference sequence). There are 14 residues in the CDR3. CDR3 protein: CASRRGSSYNEQFF. CDR3 coding DNA: TGTGCCAGTAGGCGGGGGAGCTCCTACAATGAGCAGTTCTTC. The entire variable domain, with the rest obtained from reference TRBV19 and TRBJ2-1, is as follows: DGGITQSPKYLFRKEGQNVTLSCEQNLNHDAMYWYRQDPGQGLRLIYYSQIVNDFQKGDIAEGYSVSREKKESFPLTVTSAQKNPTAFYLCASRRGSSYNEQFFGPGTRLTVL.

V gene TRBV5-8 combines with J gene TRBJ1-4, with 8 nucleotides matching TRBD1. Germline trimming cut 3 bases from V and 8 bases from J; bases unmatched to any gene: 0. The CDR3 has 12 residues. Germline loops: CDR1 SGHTS, CDR2 YDEGEE. This CDR3 is CASSWDREKLFF. DNA of the CDR3: TGTGCCAGCAGCTGGGACAGGGAAAAACTGTTTTTT.

This chain connects TRBV28 to TRBJ2-7, with 7 positions matching TRBD2. J gave up 2 bases and V 7 bases, and 8 bases lay outside the gene matches. The germline V gene encodes CDR1 MDHEN and CDR2 SYDVKM. This CDR3 spans 14 amino acids. The CDR3 is CASKPREGPYEQYF. In DNA form, the CDR3 reads TGTGCCAGCAAACCCAGGGAGGGGCCCTACGAGCAGTACTTC.

The rearrangement joins TRBV28 to TRBJ1-6, with 7 bases that match TRBD1. CDR3 length: 14 residues. Germline V gene data show CDR1 as MDHEN and CDR2 as SYDVKM. V trimming: 6 bases; J trimming: 10 bases; junction bases outside the gene matches: 9. CDR3 region: CASRSSTGPSPLHF. CDR3 DNA sequence: TGTGCCAGCAGAAGCTCGACAGGGCCGTCACCCCTCCACTTT.

The J gene is TRBJ1-2, the V gene TRBV10-3, with 11 bases that match TRBD1. Trimming removed 6 bases from V and 10 bases from J; junction bases left unmatched: 16. The CDR3 runs 16 residues. Germline V lookup: CDR1 ENHRY, CDR2 SYGVKD. The DNA for the CDR3 is TGTGCCATCAGGGTAGGGACAGGGGGAACCACTATCAACTACACCTTC. Translated, it gives CAIRVGTGGTTINYTF.

This sequence joins TRBV24-1 and TRBJ1-2; 10 nucleotides align to TRBD1. V was pared by 10 bases and J by 8 bases, with 6 bases of the junction left unmatched. The V gene's germline CDR1 is KGHDR and CDR2 SFDVKD. CDR3 size: 12 residues. The DNA for the CDR3 is TGTGCCACTTCGGACAGGGGGATAGGCTACACCTTC. Translation gives CATSDRGIGYTF.

In nucleotides, the CDR3 is TGTGCCAGCCGCTCCGGAGGAGGGCCCAATCAGCCCCAGCATTTT. Translation: CASRSGGGPNQPQHF. The chain combines TRBV28 with TRBJ1-5; D remains unclear. Germline V gene sequence: CDR1 MDHEN, CDR2 SYDVKM. The CDR3 contains 15 residues. V shed 8 bases and J shed 3 bases, with 17 bases lying between them.

The V gene is TRBV29-1, the J gene TRBJ1-2; D remains ambiguous. The CDR3 totals 12 residues. The V and J ends lost 8 bases and 4 bases respectively, with 14 bases between them. Germline values: CDR1 SQVTM, CDR2 ANQGSEA. CDR3 region: CSTKSSAYGYTF. DNA of the CDR3: TGCAGCACCAAAAGCAGCGCCTATGGCTACACCTTC.

The chain combines TRBV28 with TRBJ1-5; D not resolved. The germline V gene encodes CDR1 MDHEN and CDR2 SYDVKM. V lost 5 bases and J lost 3, with 8 bases in between. This CDR3 comprises 13 residues. CDR3 region: CASSTTYNQPQHF. CDR3 coding DNA: TGTGCCAGCAGTACGACATACAATCAGCCCCAGCATTTT.

The chain couples TRBV5-1 to TRBJ2-2; 8 bases match TRBD1. Germline CDR1 SGHRS, CDR2 YFSETQ. Trimming removed 2 bases from V and 0 bases from J; junction bases left unmatched: 3. The CDR3 spans 16 residues. The CDR3 spells CASSLLTGANTGELFF. CDR3 nucleotides: TGCGCCAGCAGCTTATTGACAGGGGCGAACACCGGGGAGCTGTTTTTT.

CDR3 protein: CASSSRDRGTEAFF. In DNA, the CDR3 is TGTGCCAGCAGCTCTCGGGACAGGGGGACTGAAGCTTTCTTT. The V gene is TRBV7-9, the J gene TRBJ1-1, with 11 bases identical to TRBD1. In germline, CDR1 is SEHNR, CDR2 FQNEAQ (reference sequence). The CDR3 runs to 14 residues. V lost 4 bases and J lost 5; bases outside the gene matches: 3.

DNA for the CDR3: TGTGCCAGCAGCGTAACGGCTAGCGGAAGAGATACGCAGTATTTT. Its protein product is CASSVTASGRDTQYF. This rearrangement joins TRBV7-2 to TRBJ2-3, with 7 bases identical to TRBD2. CDR1 is SGHTA and CDR2 is FQGNSA in the germline V gene. V shed 5 bases and J 5 bases; nucleotides not matched to a gene: 10. This CDR3 has 15 amino acids.

This clone was observed at least ten times. The chain is built from TRBV27 and TRBJ2-1; TRBD2 agrees at 8 bases. V lost 5 bases and J lost 6; bases outside the gene matches: 18. Germline loops: CDR1 MNHEY, CDR2 SMNVEV (reference sequence). CDR3 length equals 18 residues. This chain's CDR3 is CASSLKRASERGLNEQFF. The CDR3 DNA follows: TGTGCCAGCAGTCTCAAGCGGGCCTCGGAGCGGGGGCTCAATGAGCAGTTCTTC.

The chain employs TRBV3-1 (or the pseudogene TRBV3-2) and TRBJ1-2; perhaps TRBD1 as D (5 bases). CDR1 and CDR2 (germline): LGHDT, YNNKEL (reference sequence). The CDR3 loop spans 16 amino acids. Trimming took off 0 bases at V and 1 base at J, with 12 bases between the two ends. The CDR3 DNA is TGTGCCAGCAGCCAAGATTTCGGGACTATTAACTATGGCTACACCTTC. This codes for CASSQDFGTINYGYTF.

The V and J genes are TRBV6-5 and TRBJ1-2, with TRBD1 matching over 12 bases. There are 14 residues in the CDR3. In germline, CDR1 is MNHEY, CDR2 SVGAGI. The V segment lost 6 bases and the J segment 7 bases; nucleotides outside the gene matches: 6. The CDR3 loop is CASRGTGGVGGYTF. The CDR3 DNA sequence: TGTGCCAGCAGGGGGACAGGGGGCGTAGGTGGCTACACCTTC.

This chain joins TRBV29-1 and TRBJ1-1; TRBD1 matches at 9 bases. CDR3 length: 11 amino acids. V was clipped by 6 bases and J by 5 bases; unmatched bases: 1. CDR1 and CDR2 from the germline V gene are SQVTM and ANQGSEA. CDR3 DNA sequence: TGCAGCGTCGACAGGGGGACTGAAGCTTTCTTT. Translation: CSVDRGTEAFF.

The chain employs TRBV27 and TRBJ1-5; D gene uncertain. This CDR3 spans 15 amino acids. Germline lookup yields CDR1 MNHEY and CDR2 SMNVEV (reference sequence). Trimming took off 5 bases at V and 0 bases at J, with 11 bases between the two ends. The CDR3, as DNA: TGTGCCAGCAGTATCTCTTGGAGTAGCAATCAGCCCCAGCATTTT. Protein: CASSISWSSNQPQHF.

V gene TRBV12-5 combines with J gene TRBJ2-1; D is perhaps TRBD1 (6 bases). Germline V gene sequence: CDR1 LGHNT, CDR2 FRNRAP. V was pared by 6 bases and J by 5 bases, with 17 bases between. CDR3 length: 15 residues. For the CDR3, the DNA is TGTGCTAGTGGGCATCGCCAGGGGTCCCACAATGAGCAGTTCTTC. Protein sequence: CASGHRQGSHNEQFF.